This TCR beta chain comes out of a study of blood T cell repertoires in COVID-19. Study at large: Sites across the United States, Italy and Spain contributed samples from acute and convalescent COVID-19. PBMCs, B-cell-depleted T cells, or T cells were the source of the cDNA or gDNA that made up the material.

Looked up from germline, CDR1 is LGHNT and CDR2 is FRNRAP. The CDR3 covers 18 residues. The V and J ends lost 0 bases and 3 bases respectively, with 18 bases between them. How the authors handled the data: Amplified reference gene primers provided the basis for estimating nucleated cell counts. TCRdb's table, derived via immunoSEQ multiplex PCR, lists solely in-frame clones and lacks some. Clone size and V and J calls were adopted from that table, with D and trimming inferred from the DNA. The profile shows 200,000 to 300,000 clones, roughly 84% of them singletons. The chain joins TRBV12-5 to TRBJ2-1; the D gene is possibly TRBD2 (7 bases). What was sequenced was peripheral blood. The sequence was obtained from a man in his forties or fifties who had recovered from COVID-19. This CDR3 is CASGLVLFPAGHYNEQFF. The CDR3 nucleotides read TGTGCTAGTGGTTTGGTACTCTTCCCAGCGGGACACTACAATGAGCAGTTCTTC. The variable domain in full, completed from reference TRBV12-5 and TRBJ2-1, reads DARVTQTPRHKVTEMGQEVTMRCQPILGHNTVFWYRQTMMQGLELLAYFRNRAPLDDSGMPKDRFSAEMPDATLATLKIQPSEPRDSAVYFCASGLVLFPAGHYNEQFFGPGTRLTVL.